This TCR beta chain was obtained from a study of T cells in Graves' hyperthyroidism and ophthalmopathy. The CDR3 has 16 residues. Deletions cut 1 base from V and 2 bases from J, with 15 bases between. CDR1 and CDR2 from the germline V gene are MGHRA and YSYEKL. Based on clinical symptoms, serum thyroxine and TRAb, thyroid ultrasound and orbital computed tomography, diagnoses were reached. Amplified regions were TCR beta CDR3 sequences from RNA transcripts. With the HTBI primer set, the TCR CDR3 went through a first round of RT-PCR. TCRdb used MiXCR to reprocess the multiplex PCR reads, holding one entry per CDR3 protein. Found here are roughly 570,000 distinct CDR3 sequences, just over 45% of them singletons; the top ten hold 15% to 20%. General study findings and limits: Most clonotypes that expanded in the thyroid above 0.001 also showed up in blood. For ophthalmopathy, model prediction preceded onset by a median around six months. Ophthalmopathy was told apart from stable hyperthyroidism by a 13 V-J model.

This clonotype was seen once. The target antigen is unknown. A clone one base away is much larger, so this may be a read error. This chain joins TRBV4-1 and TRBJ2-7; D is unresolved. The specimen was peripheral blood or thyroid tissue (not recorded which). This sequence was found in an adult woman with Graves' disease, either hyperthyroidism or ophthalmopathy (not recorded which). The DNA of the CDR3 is TGCGCCAGCAGCCAAGGTCAGCGTTACACAACCTACGAGCAGTACTTC. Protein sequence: CASSQGQRYTTYEQYF.